The TCR beta chain under discussion was sequenced for a study of response to subunit inactivated influenza vaccine. TCRdb re-called the RT-PCR reads with MiXCR, one entry per CDR3 protein. The sample has about 160,000 distinct CDR3 sequences, approximately 11% seen once; the top ten hold 12%. CDR1 is SSHAT and CDR2 is FNYEAQ in the germline V gene (reference sequence). CDR3 length equals 15 residues. V was cut by 1 base and J by 4 bases, with 13 bases left in between. The rearrangement links TRBV7-7 to TRBJ2-5; D might be TRBD1 (5 bases). Sequencing was performed on non-naive T cells sorted from PBMCs, taken more than 35 days after vaccination. The sequence derives from a man in his fifties or sixties who received an inactivated influenza vaccine. Written as DNA, the CDR3 is TGTGCCAGCAGCTTAGAAGGGGTGTCCCGAGAGACCCAGTACTTC. Translation gives CASSLEGVSRETQYF.